This passage covers 14 T cell receptor beta chains from one sample sequenced in a study of blood T cell repertoires in COVID-19 (dated by TCRdb to about 2020). Libraries were prepared through the immunoSEQ multiplex PCR assay. As stored in TCRdb, this immuneACCESS dataset retains in-frame rearrangements with V and J assigned. A fraction of the clones does not appear; measured against another copy, unresolved V genes explain less than half of the discrepancy, and the remainder lacks a known reason. Within this sample are roughly 78,000 clones, with around nine tenths of them counted one time only. More than 1.5% of the sample comes from the top ten. Sequencing was performed on peripheral blood. The receptors here all came from a woman aged 55-75 years with acute or convalescent COVID-19.

This sequence joins TRBV6-5 and TRBJ1-1; no definite D call. Germline V gene data show CDR1 as MNHEY and CDR2 as SVGAGI. This CDR3 region has 14 residues. Trimming cost V 2 bases and J 1 base, with 8 bases left between them. The CDR3 DNA reads TGTGCCAGCAGTTACGTGACTGGGAACACTGAAGCTTTCTTT. Translation gives CASSYVTGNTEAFF.

This chain joins TRBV27 and TRBJ1-3; a possible D gene is TRBD1 (5 bases). Germline V lookup: CDR1 MNHEY, CDR2 SMNVEV (reference sequence). The V end was cut by 5 bases, the J end by 4 bases, with 18 bases between. CDR3 length equals 16 residues. This chain's CDR3 is CASSPTRGPGGNTIYF. The CDR3 DNA sequence: TGTGCCAGCAGTCCGACTAGGGGACCCGGGGGAAACACCATATATTTT.

Only one count was recorded for this clone. This chain connects TRBV9 to TRBJ2-3; 9 bases fit TRBD1. This CDR3 comprises 15 residues. Germline V gene lookup returns CDR1 SGDLS and CDR2 YYNGEE. The V and J ends lost 0 bases and 3 bases, in that order; junction bases with no gene match: 2. The CDR3: CASSVGGQGTDTQYF. For the CDR3, the DNA is TGTGCCAGCAGCGTAGGGGGACAGGGAACAGATACGCAGTATTTT. The full variable domain, with the rest looked up from reference TRBV9 and TRBJ2-3, is DSGVTQTPKHLITATGQRVTLRCSPRSGDLSVYWYQQSLDQGLQFLIQYYNGEERAKGNILERFSAQQFPDLHSELNLSSLELGDSALYFCASSVGGQGTDTQYFGPGTRLTVL.

V usage is TRBV4-2 and J usage is TRBJ1-5; 7 nucleotides align to TRBD1. Looked up from germline, CDR1 is LGHNA and CDR2 is YNFKEQ. The CDR3 runs to 16 residues. V trimming: 3 bases; J trimming: 7 bases; junction bases outside the gene matches: 12. The CDR3 DNA follows: TGTGCCAGCAGCCAGACAGGGAACGTAGCAGAACAGCCCCAGCATTTT. Its translation: CASSQTGNVAEQPQHF.

The genes are TRBV28 and TRBJ1-1; possibly TRBD1 for D (5 bases). Per the germline V gene, CDR1 is MDHEN and CDR2 is SYDVKM. This CDR3 contains 14 residues. V lost 8 bases, J lost 6 bases, and 19 bases lay in between. The CDR3 spells CASLTGGFDPEAFF. The CDR3 DNA reads TGTGCCAGCCTTACTGGGGGGTTCGACCCTGAAGCTTTCTTT.

The chain carries TRBV18 and TRBJ2-2; D possibly corresponds to TRBD1 (6 bases). Germline-derived CDR1 and CDR2 are KGHSH and LQKENI. This CDR3 contains 16 residues. Trimming removed 3 bases from V and 6 bases from J, with 17 bases in between. The CDR3 spells CASSPRDTIIAGELFF. For the CDR3, the DNA is TGTGCCAGCTCACCCCGGGACACCATCATCGCCGGGGAGCTGTTTTTT.

This chain connects TRBV2 to TRBJ2-3; D remains ambiguous. V was pared by 6 bases and J by 2 bases, with 3 bases between. The germline CDR1 and CDR2 sequences are SNHLY and FYNNEI. This CDR3 has 11 residues. DNA of the CDR3: TGTGCCAGCAGCCTCACAGATACGCAGTATTTT. It encodes CASSLTDTQYF.

This clone appeared once. The rearrangement uses TRBV18 and TRBJ1-4; D perhaps matches TRBD1 (5 bases). Looked up from germline, CDR1 is KGHSH and CDR2 is LQKENI. V shed 3 bases and J shed 2 bases, with 10 bases lying between them. This CDR3 region has 15 residues. The CDR3 DNA reads as TGTGCCAGCTCACCGCAGGGAGGCACTAATGAAAAACTGTTTTTT. Translating it yields CASSPQGGTNEKLFF.

V is TRBV3-1 (or the pseudogene TRBV3-2) and J is TRBJ2-4; D call uncertain. Germline CDR1 and CDR2: LGHDT and YNNKEL (reference sequence). This CDR3 comprises 15 residues. V was pared by 1 base and J by 0 bases, with 7 bases between. The chain's CDR3 is CASSQAVLAKNIQYF. CDR3 nucleotides: TGTGCCAGCAGCCAAGCAGTTTTAGCCAAAAACATTCAGTACTTC.

CDR3 sequence: CATRQGITDTQYF. In DNA form, the CDR3 reads TGTGCCACCCGACAGGGGATCACAGATACGCAGTATTTT. The rearrangement uses TRBV2 and TRBJ2-3; 8 bases are shared with TRBD1. CDR3 length: 13 residues. CDR1 and CDR2 (germline): SNHLY, FYNNEI. V lost 10 bases, J lost 2 bases, and 5 bases stayed unmatched.

The chain's CDR3 is CSASVASGRMRNEQYF. Here the CDR3 DNA reads TGCAGTGCTAGTGTGGCTAGCGGGAGGATGAGGAACGAGCAGTACTTC. The chain is built from TRBV20-1 and TRBJ2-7, with 11 nucleotides matching TRBD2. The germline V gene encodes CDR1 DFQATT and CDR2 SNEGSKA (reference sequence). V was pared by 3 bases and J by 5 bases, with 12 bases of the junction left unmatched. This CDR3 is built from 16 residues.

Written as DNA, the CDR3 is TGTGCCAGCAGCTTTGAGGGTAGGGCCAACGTCCTGACTTTC. Translated: CASSFEGRANVLTF. The chain is built from TRBV7-9 and TRBJ2-6; D perhaps matches TRBD2 (5 bases). Trimming stripped 3 bases from V and 5 bases from J, with 8 bases between. Germline values: CDR1 SEHNR, CDR2 FQNEAQ (reference sequence). The CDR3 contains 14 residues.

The chain is built from TRBV19 and TRBJ2-3; a possible D gene is TRBD2 (7 bases). Germline CDR1 reads LNHDA; CDR2 reads SQIVND (reference sequence). Trimming removed 1 base from V and 2 bases from J, with 10 bases in between. CDR3 size: 15 residues. CDR3 residues: CASSIGAGHTDTQYF. The CDR3, as DNA: TGTGCCAGTAGTATAGGAGCGGGACACACAGATACGCAGTATTTT.

V usage is TRBV16 and J usage is TRBJ2-7; 8 bases fit TRBD2. V lost 3 bases and J lost 0; bases outside the gene matches: 4. Germline CDR1 and CDR2: KGHSY and FQNENV. This CDR3 spans 15 amino acids. The CDR3 DNA follows: TGTGCCAGCAGCCAGGGACGGGAGGGCTCCTACGAGCAGTACTTC. Translating it yields CASSQGREGSYEQYF.